The 30 T cell receptor beta chains listed next were all sequenced from one sample in a study of low-dose radiotherapy and immunotherapy resistance in tumors. First-strand cDNA used TRAV- and TRBV-specific primers, covering alpha and beta chains. TCR amplification used about 18 PCR cycles, a constant-region primer and a V-primer adapter. TCRdb fed the reads into MiXCR, producing one record per CDR3 protein. The sample consists of about 82,000 distinct CDR3 sequences, approximately 17% of them appearing once. As for time point: before trial treatment. The material sequenced was PBMCs, taken before treatment. Receptors originate from a male donor with prostate cancer.

At least ten counts were recorded for this clonotype. This chain's CDR3 is CSANIRAQRNYEQYF. CDR3 nucleotides: TGCAGCGCCAACATAAGGGCCCAGAGAAACTACGAGCAGTACTTC. The chain employs TRBV29-1 and TRBJ2-7, with D uncertain. The CDR3 runs 15 residues. CDR1 is SQVTM and CDR2 is ANQGSEA in the germline V gene. V lost 7 bases to trimming and J lost 3 bases, with 22 bases between them.

This clonotype was picked up many times. The CDR3 spells CASSEPGQIYEQYF. The CDR3 coding sequence is TGTGCCAGCAGTGAGCCGGGACAGATCTACGAGCAGTACTTC. The rearrangement joins TRBV6-2 or TRBV6-3 to TRBJ2-7; 7 bases fit TRBD1. With 5 bases clipped from V and 3 bases from J, the junction kept 7 bases outside the gene matches. Germline loops: CDR1 MNHEY, CDR2 SVGEGT. This CDR3 comprises 14 residues.

This clonotype came up many times. The CDR3 is CASSQDRGNQPQHF. In nucleotides, the CDR3 is TGTGCCAGCAGCCAAGACAGGGGCAATCAGCCCCAGCATTTT. V gene TRBV5-5 combines with J gene TRBJ1-5; 7 nucleotides agree with TRBD1. The V gene end was trimmed by 4 bases and the J gene end by 2 bases; junction bases not matched to a gene: 3. The CDR3 sequence is 14 residues long. CDR1 is SGHKS and CDR2 is YYEKEE in the germline V gene (reference sequence).

The sample holds many counts of this clonotype. The rearrangement links TRBV28 to TRBJ1-5; D unclear. The CDR3 is 13 amino acids. CDR1 is MDHEN and CDR2 is SYDVKM in the germline V gene. V shed 5 bases and J shed 2 bases, with 7 bases lying between them. Here the CDR3 reads CASSRYGNQPQHF. The CDR3 nucleotides are TGTGCCAGCAGTCGATACGGCAATCAGCCCCAGCATTTT.

This clonotype was detected many times. The chain is built from TRBV5-4 and TRBJ1-2; 10 nucleotides align to TRBD1. Germline-derived CDR1 and CDR2 are SGHNT and YYREEE (reference sequence). After removal of 4 bases from V and 5 bases from J, the junction contained 8 bases not matched to a gene. This CDR3 has 15 residues. The CDR3 loop reads CASSNRGQGRYGYTF. The CDR3 nucleotides are TGTGCCAGCAGCAACCGGGGACAGGGGAGATATGGCTACACCTTC.

This clonotype was seen a handful of times. V gene TRBV28 combines with J gene TRBJ2-1, with TRBD1 as a possible D gene (7 bases). This CDR3 region has 16 residues. V was cut by 6 bases and J by 7 bases, with 22 bases left in between. Germline V gives CDR1 MDHEN, CDR2 SYDVKM. For the CDR3, the DNA is TGTGCCAGCAGCCGCTCGACAGGGCGGGGCGGGAATGAGCAGTTCTTC. Encoded protein: CASSRSTGRGGNEQFF.

The V gene is TRBV20-1, the J gene TRBJ2-2, with 12 bases matching TRBD2. The CDR3 runs 16 residues. After removal of 2 bases from V and 4 bases from J, the junction contained 5 bases not matched to a gene. Per the germline V gene, CDR1 is DFQATT and CDR2 is SNEGSKA (reference sequence). CDR3 in DNA: TGCAGTGCTAGACCTAGCGGGGGGGTGGGCACCGGGGAGCTGTTTTTT. Its translation is CSARPSGGVGTGELFF.

In this sample, this clonotype turned up many times. The chain's CDR3 is CASSPGTGGILDTQYF. In DNA form, the CDR3 reads TGCGCCAGCAGCCCGGGGACAGGGGGGATTCTGGATACGCAGTATTTT. The chain employs TRBV5-1 and TRBJ2-3; 11 bases align to TRBD1. The CDR3 runs to 16 residues. From germline, CDR1 is SGHRS and CDR2 YFSETQ. The ends lost 4 bases at V and 6 bases at J; junction bases unmatched: 10.

V is TRBV30 and J is TRBJ2-7; D possibly corresponds to TRBD2 (5 bases). The CDR3 has 16 amino acids. Trimming shortened V by 2 bases and J by 6 bases, and 23 bases separated the two germline ends. CDR1 and CDR2 from the germline V gene are GTSNPN and SVGIG (reference sequence). The CDR3 DNA reads as TGTGCCTGGAGTTCCACGGGGTCGGTCGTTCTACGCGAGCAGTACTTC. Amino acids: CAWSSTGSVVLREQYF. Drawing the rest from reference TRBV30 and TRBJ2-7, the complete variable domain is SQTIHQWPATLVQPVGSPLSLECTVEGTSNPNLYWYRQAAGRGLQLLFYSVGIGQISSEVPQNLSASRPQDRQFILSSKKLLLSDSGFYLCAWSSTGSVVLREQYFGPGTRLTVT.

This clonotype was seen at least ten times. CDR3 DNA: TGTGCCAGCAGCGGACCCGGGACTAGCGACACAGATACGCAGTATTTT. It specifies CASSGPGTSDTDTQYF. This rearrangement joins TRBV9 to TRBJ2-3; 10 bases match TRBD2. After removal of 3 bases from V and 2 bases from J, the junction contained 6 bases not matched to a gene. CDR1 is SGDLS, CDR2 YYNGEE, per germline. This CDR3 contains 16 residues.

This clonotype was counted at least ten times. The chain has TRBV20-1 and TRBJ1-2; D not certain. This CDR3 region has 12 residues. The germline V gene has CDR1 DFQATT and CDR2 SNEGSKA (reference sequence). Trimming left V 2 bases short and J 5 bases short, with 9 bases between. CDR3 region: CSARQGPYGYTF. The CDR3 DNA follows: TGCAGTGCTAGACAAGGCCCATATGGCTACACCTTC.

This clonotype appeared a single time. A read error is likely here: a far larger clone is one base away. CDR3 bases: TGCGCCAGCAGCTTGGGACACACGAGCTCCTACGAGCAGTTCTTC. This translates into CASSLGHTSSYEQFF. The chain couples TRBV5-1 to TRBJ2-1; D is ambiguous. Looked up from germline, CDR1 is SGHRS and CDR2 is YFSETQ. CDR3 length: 15 residues. Between the trimmed V and J ends, which lost 0 bases and 10 bases, there was a span of 17 bases.

In this sample, this clonotype turned up many times. The CDR3 protein is CASIRRGQGRSINEQFF. CDR3 DNA sequence: TGTGCCAGCATCAGAAGGGGGCAGGGGCGAAGTATCAATGAGCAGTTCTTC. The rearrangement uses TRBV6-1 and TRBJ2-1, with 7 bases lining up with TRBD1. The CDR3 totals 17 residues. Per germline, CDR1 MNHNS and CDR2 SASEGT. The V and J ends lost 7 bases and 6 bases, in that order; junction bases with no gene match: 18.

As concerns this clonotype: A clone one base away is much larger, so this may be a read error. The chain recombines TRBV30 with TRBJ2-1; possibly TRBD2 for D (5 bases). Germline values: CDR1 GTSNPN, CDR2 SVGIG (reference sequence). CDR3 size: 14 residues. In nucleotides, the CDR3 is TGTGCCGGGAGTGGGCTAGTACTTTACAATGAGCAGTTCTTC. Its protein is CAGSGLVLYNEQFF.

Ten or more counts support this clonotype. The V gene is TRBV25-1, the J gene TRBJ2-3; tentative D call: TRBD2 (6 bases). CDR1 and CDR2 from the germline V gene are MGHDK and SYGVNS. The CDR3 is 16 amino acids. V was trimmed by 4 bases and J by 2 bases, leaving 16 bases between them. CDR3 sequence: CASSGRDWILTDTQYF. The CDR3 DNA reads as TGTGCCAGCAGTGGAAGGGACTGGATCCTCACAGATACGCAGTATTTT.

The chain carries TRBV9 and TRBJ2-7, with a tentative D call TRBD1 (5 bases). With 0 bases removed from V and 4 bases from J, the gap between germline ends came to 8 bases. The CDR3 is made up of 13 amino acids. Germline CDR1 reads SGDLS; CDR2 reads YYNGEE. Here the CDR3 DNA reads TGTGCCAGCAGCGTAGCCCCAGGGTACGAGCAGTACTTC. Encoded protein: CASSVAPGYEQYF.

Many counts were recorded for this clonotype. The rearrangement uses TRBV7-2 and TRBJ1-2; TRBD1 aligns across 9 bases. This CDR3 is 14 amino acids long. The ends lost 4 bases at V and 4 bases at J; junction bases unmatched: 4. Germline CDR1 and CDR2: SGHTA and FQGNSA. CDR3 coding DNA: TGTGCCAGCAGCTCGCAGACAGGGGGCTATGGCTACACCTTC. Translation: CASSSQTGGYGYTF.

The table lists this clonotype with many counts. The gene calls are TRBV29-1 and TRBJ2-7, with TRBD1 identical over 9 bases. This CDR3 spans 12 amino acids. From germline, CDR1 is SQVTM and CDR2 ANQGSEA. V was clipped by 7 bases and J by 7 bases; unmatched bases: 8. This CDR3 reads CSARQGVHEQYF. DNA for the CDR3: TGCAGCGCACGACAGGGGGTGCATGAGCAGTACTTC.

This chain joins TRBV5-1 and TRBJ2-1, with 8 nucleotides matching TRBD2. Trimming cost V 4 bases and J 7 bases; bases outside gene matches: 10. The length of the CDR3 is 15 residues. The germline V gene has CDR1 SGHRS and CDR2 YFSETQ. CDR3 in amino acids: CASSRRTGGLNEQFF. The CDR3 coding sequence is TGCGCCAGCAGCCGCCGGACGGGGGGGCTGAATGAGCAGTTCTTC.

This clonotype showed up many times. The chain is built from TRBV19 and TRBJ1-5; D unresolved. With 4 bases removed from V and 0 bases from J, the gap between germline ends came to 7 bases. The CDR3 is 14 residues long. CDR1 and CDR2 (germline): LNHDA, SQIVND (reference sequence). CDR3 protein: CASSTSGSNQPQHF. The CDR3 region has the DNA TGTGCCAGTAGTACCAGTGGTAGCAATCAGCCCCAGCATTTT.

At least ten counts were recorded for this clonotype. The CDR3 is CASSLVGVDRGPTRGTGELFF. As DNA, the CDR3 is TGCGCCAGCAGCTTGGTAGGAGTCGACAGGGGTCCCACACGTGGGACCGGGGAGCTGTTTTTT. The chain employs TRBV5-1 and TRBJ2-2; 8 positions match TRBD1. This CDR3 has 21 amino acids. CDR1 SGHRS and CDR2 YFSETQ come from the germline V gene. The J segment lost 5 bases and the V segment lost 0 bases, leaving 21 bases of the junction unmatched.

V is TRBV5-1 and J is TRBJ2-1; the match to TRBD1 covers 10 bases. Trimming removed 4 bases from V and 0 bases from J; junction bases left unmatched: 10. Germline V CDR1 and CDR2: SGHRS, YFSETQ. The length of the CDR3 is 18 residues. DNA for the CDR3: TGCGCCAGCAGCCGACAGGGGGCTCAGCCAAGCTCCTACAATGAGCAGTTCTTC. Its protein is CASSRQGAQPSSYNEQFF.

This clonotype came up many times. The chain links TRBV3-1 to TRBJ2-3, with 11 nucleotides matching TRBD2. This CDR3 contains 16 residues. Germline CDR1 LGHDT, CDR2 YNNKEL (reference sequence). V lost 3 bases to trimming and J lost 2 bases; unmatched junction nucleotides: 4. The CDR3 sequence: CASSQLAGGVTDTQYF. As DNA, the CDR3 is TGTGCCAGCAGCCAGCTAGCGGGAGGTGTCACAGATACGCAGTATTTT.

This clonotype was seen at least ten times. The CDR3 DNA reads as TGTGCCAGCACCAGGGAGAAGGACTCTGGAAACACCATATATTTT. Encoded protein: CASTREKDSGNTIYF. The chain is built from TRBV21-1 and TRBJ1-3; the table gives TRBD1 as D, unverified against the DNA. TRBV21-1 is tagged as a pseudogene. The CDR3 has 15 amino acids.

This clonotype was recorded many times. The chain is built from TRBV11-2 and TRBJ2-7; D not resolved. Germline V gives CDR1 SGHAT, CDR2 FQNNGV. This CDR3 is built from 13 residues. V was pared by 5 bases and J by 1 base, with 9 bases between. The CDR3 here is CASSKLSSYEQYF. CDR3 coding DNA: TGTGCCAGCAGCAAACTAAGTTCCTACGAGCAGTACTTC.

J is TRBJ1-1 and V is TRBV3-1; D not certain. The CDR3 length is 14 residues. Looked up from germline, CDR1 is LGHDT and CDR2 is YNNKEL (reference sequence). V shed 4 bases and J shed 7 bases, with 16 bases lying between them. CDR3: CASSPNTGQDEAFF. The CDR3 nucleotides are TGTGCCAGCAGCCCGAATACCGGGCAGGATGAAGCTTTCTTT.

This clonotype was counted between two and nine times. The V gene is TRBV7-2, the J gene TRBJ2-7, with TRBD2 identical over 14 bases. Trimming at V came to 1 base and at J to 2 bases, leaving 4 bases not matched to a gene. Looked up from germline, CDR1 is SGHTA and CDR2 is FQGNSA. There are 17 residues in the CDR3. The CDR3 loop reads CASSLGATSGGAYEQYF. The CDR3 DNA reads TGTGCCAGCAGCTTAGGGGCGACTAGCGGGGGGGCCTACGAGCAGTACTTC.

The table lists this clonotype with many counts. The J gene is TRBJ2-5, the V gene TRBV6-8; 11 bases agree with TRBD2. V dropped 7 bases and J dropped 5; count of bases not matched to a gene: 18. CDR1 MNHGY and CDR2 SAAAGT come from the germline V gene. The CDR3 loop spans 18 amino acids. The CDR3 reads CASNRRLAGGGRAETQYF. The CDR3 DNA reads TGTGCCAGCAACCGGAGGCTAGCGGGGGGCGGGCGCGCGGAGACCCAGTACTTC.

This clonotype was found many times. V is TRBV20-1 and J is TRBJ2-2; 7 bases agree with TRBD1. From germline, CDR1 is DFQATT and CDR2 SNEGSKA (reference sequence). The CDR3 has 14 residues. Trimming removed 2 bases from V and 4 bases from J; junction bases left unmatched: 4. The CDR3 loop reads CSARKRGRTGELFF. The CDR3 nucleotides are TGCAGTGCTAGAAAAAGGGGGCGCACCGGGGAGCTGTTTTTT.

This clonotype was seen many times. The chain carries TRBV7-2 and TRBJ2-2; tentative D call: TRBD2 (6 bases). Germline assignment: CDR1 SGHTA and CDR2 FQGNSA. The CDR3 has 13 residues. Trimming pared 6 bases from V and 5 bases from J, leaving 10 bases between. CDR3 in amino acids: CASRAGGTGELFF. CDR3 DNA sequence: TGTGCCAGCAGGGCTGGGGGGACCGGGGAGCTGTTTTTT.